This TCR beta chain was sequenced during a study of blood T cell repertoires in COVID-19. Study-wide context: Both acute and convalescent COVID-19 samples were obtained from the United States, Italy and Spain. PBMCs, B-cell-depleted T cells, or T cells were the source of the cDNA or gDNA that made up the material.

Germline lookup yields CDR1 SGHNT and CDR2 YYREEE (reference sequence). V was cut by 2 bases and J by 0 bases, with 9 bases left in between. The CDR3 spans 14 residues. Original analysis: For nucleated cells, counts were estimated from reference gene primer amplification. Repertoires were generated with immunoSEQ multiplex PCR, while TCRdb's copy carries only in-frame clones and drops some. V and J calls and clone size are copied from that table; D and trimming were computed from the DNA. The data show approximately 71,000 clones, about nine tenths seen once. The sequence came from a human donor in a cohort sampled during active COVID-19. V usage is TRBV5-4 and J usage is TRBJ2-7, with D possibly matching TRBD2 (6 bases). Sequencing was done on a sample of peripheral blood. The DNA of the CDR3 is TGTGCCAGCAGCTTCGAGGGACTCTCCTACGAGCAGTACTTC. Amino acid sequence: CASSFEGLSYEQYF.